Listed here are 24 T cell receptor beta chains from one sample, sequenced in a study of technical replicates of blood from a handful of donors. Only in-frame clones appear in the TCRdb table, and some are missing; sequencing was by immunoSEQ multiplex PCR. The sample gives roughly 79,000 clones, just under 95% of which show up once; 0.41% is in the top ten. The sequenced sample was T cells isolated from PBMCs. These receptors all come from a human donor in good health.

In DNA form, the CDR3 reads TGTGCCAGCAGTGATTTTCGTCCGAGAGGGGCCAACGTCCTGACTTTC. Protein product: CASSDFRPRGANVLTF. The chain is built from TRBV6-4 and TRBJ2-6; D unresolved. This CDR3 region has 16 residues. CDR1 and CDR2 (germline): MRHNA, SNTAGT. V shed 3 bases and J shed 4 bases, with 13 bases lying between them.

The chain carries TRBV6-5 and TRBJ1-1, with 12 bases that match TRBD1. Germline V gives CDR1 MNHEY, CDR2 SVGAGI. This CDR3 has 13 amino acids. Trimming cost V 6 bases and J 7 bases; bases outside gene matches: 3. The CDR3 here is CASSRDRGREAFF. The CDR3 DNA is TGTGCCAGCAGCCGGGACAGGGGGCGTGAAGCTTTCTTT.

In DNA form, the CDR3 reads TGTGCCAGCAGCTTAGGTCGGGAGGGTTCGCAGTTCTTC. This gives the protein CASSLGREGSQFF. The chain joins TRBV11-2 to TRBJ2-1, with TRBD2 identical over 8 bases. Losses at the gene ends were 1 base for V and 12 bases for J; bases not matched to a gene: 5. The CDR3 consists of 13 residues. Per germline, CDR1 SGHAT and CDR2 FQNNGV.

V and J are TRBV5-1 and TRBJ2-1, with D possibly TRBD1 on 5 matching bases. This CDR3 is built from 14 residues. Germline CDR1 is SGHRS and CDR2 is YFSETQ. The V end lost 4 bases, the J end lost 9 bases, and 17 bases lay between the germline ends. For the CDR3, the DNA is TGCGCCAGCAGCCAGGGAACACCGGTAGGTGAGCAGTTCTTC. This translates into CASSQGTPVGEQFF.

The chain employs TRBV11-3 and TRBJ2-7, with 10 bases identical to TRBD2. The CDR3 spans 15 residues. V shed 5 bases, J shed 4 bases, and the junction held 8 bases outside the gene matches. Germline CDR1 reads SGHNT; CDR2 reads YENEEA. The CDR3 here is CASSPSGTSVYEQYF. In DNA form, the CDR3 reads TGTGCCAGCAGCCCATCCGGGACTAGCGTTTACGAGCAGTACTTC.

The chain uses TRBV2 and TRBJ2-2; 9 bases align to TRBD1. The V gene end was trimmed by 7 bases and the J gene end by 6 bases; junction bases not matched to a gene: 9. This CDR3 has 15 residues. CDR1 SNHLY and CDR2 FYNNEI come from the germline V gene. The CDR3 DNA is TGTGCCAGCAAGCCGACGGACAGGGGATCCGGGGAGCTGTTTTTT. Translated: CASKPTDRGSGELFF.

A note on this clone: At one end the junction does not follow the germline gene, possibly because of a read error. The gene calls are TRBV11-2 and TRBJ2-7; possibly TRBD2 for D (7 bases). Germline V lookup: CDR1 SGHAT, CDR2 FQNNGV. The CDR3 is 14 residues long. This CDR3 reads CATSEGGSRYEQYF. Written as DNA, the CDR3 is TGTGCCACCAGCGAGGGGGGGAGCCGGTACGAGCAGTACTTC.

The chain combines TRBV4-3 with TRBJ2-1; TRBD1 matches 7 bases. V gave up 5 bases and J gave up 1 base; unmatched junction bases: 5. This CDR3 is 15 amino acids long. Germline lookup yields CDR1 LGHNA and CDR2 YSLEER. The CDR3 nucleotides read TGCGCCAGCAGCTCACAGGGGATGTCCTACAATGAGCAGTTCTTC. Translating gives CASSSQGMSYNEQFF.

The CDR3 coding sequence is TGTGCCAGCAGCTCCATAGCCGGGGGAATCGAAGGCTACACCTTC. Translating it yields CASSSIAGGIEGYTF. This sequence joins TRBV7-8 and TRBJ1-2; the D gene is possibly TRBD1 (5 bases). V dropped 4 bases and J dropped 8 bases, with 20 bases sitting between them. This CDR3 has 15 residues. CDR1 and CDR2 (germline): SGHVS, FQNEAQ.

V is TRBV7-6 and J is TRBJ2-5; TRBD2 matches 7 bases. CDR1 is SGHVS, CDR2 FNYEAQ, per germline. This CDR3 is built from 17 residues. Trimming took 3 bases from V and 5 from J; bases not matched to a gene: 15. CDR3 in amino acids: CASSLPRRGELVETQYF. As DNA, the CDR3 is TGTGCCAGCAGCTTGCCGCGCCGGGGGGAGTTGGTCGAGACCCAGTACTTC.

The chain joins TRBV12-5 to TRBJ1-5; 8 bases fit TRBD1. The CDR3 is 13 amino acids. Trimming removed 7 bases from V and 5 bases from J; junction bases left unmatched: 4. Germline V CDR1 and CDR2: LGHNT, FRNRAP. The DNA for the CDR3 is TGTGCTAGTGACGCGACAGGGGATCAGCCCCAGCATTTT. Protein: CASDATGDQPQHF.

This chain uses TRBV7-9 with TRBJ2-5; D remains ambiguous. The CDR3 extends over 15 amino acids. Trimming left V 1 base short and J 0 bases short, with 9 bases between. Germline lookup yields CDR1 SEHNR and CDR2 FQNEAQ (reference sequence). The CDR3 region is CASSLGEMYQETQYF. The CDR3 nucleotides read TGTGCCAGCAGCTTAGGCGAAATGTACCAAGAGACCCAGTACTTC.

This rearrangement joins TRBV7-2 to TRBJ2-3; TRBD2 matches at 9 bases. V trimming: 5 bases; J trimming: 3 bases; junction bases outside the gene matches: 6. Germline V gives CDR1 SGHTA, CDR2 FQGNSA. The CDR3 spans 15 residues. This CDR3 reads CASSAGGLATDTQYF. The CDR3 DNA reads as TGTGCCAGCAGCGCCGGGGGACTAGCAACAGATACGCAGTATTTT.

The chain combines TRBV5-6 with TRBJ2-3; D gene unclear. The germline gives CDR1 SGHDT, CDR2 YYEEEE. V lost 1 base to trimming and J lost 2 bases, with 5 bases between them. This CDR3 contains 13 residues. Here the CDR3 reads CASSLYYTDTQYF. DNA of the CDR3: TGTGCCAGCAGCTTGTACTACACAGATACGCAGTATTTT. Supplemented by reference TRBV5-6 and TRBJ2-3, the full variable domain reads DAGVTQSPTHLIKTRGQQVTLRCSPKSGHDTVSWYQQALGQGPQFIFQYYEEEERQRGNFPDRFSGHQFPNYSSELNVNALLLGDSALYLCASSLYYTDTQYFGPGTRLTVL.

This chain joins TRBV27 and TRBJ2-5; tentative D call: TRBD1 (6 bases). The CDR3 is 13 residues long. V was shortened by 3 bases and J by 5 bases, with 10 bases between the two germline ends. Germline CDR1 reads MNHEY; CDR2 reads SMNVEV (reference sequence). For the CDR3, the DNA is TGTGCCAGCAGTTTCGTGCAGGGGGAGACCCAGTACTTC. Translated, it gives CASSFVQGETQYF.

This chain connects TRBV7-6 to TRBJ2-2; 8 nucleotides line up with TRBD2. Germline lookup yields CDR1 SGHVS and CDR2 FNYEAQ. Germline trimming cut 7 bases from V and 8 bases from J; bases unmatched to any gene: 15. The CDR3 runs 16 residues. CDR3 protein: CASMTAGALLDGELFF. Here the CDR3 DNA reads TGTGCCAGCATGACAGCGGGGGCACTATTGGATGGGGAGCTGTTTTTT.

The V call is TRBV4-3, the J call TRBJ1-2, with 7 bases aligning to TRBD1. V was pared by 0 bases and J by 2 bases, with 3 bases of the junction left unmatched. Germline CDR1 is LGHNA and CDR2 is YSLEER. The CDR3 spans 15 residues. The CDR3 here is CASSQEIRGNYGYTF. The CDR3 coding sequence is TGCGCCAGCAGCCAAGAGATCAGGGGGAACTATGGCTACACCTTC.

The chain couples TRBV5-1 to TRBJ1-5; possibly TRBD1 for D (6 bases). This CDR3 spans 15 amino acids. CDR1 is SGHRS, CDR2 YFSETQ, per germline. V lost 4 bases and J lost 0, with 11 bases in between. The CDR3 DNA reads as TGCGCCAGCAGCCCGGGAGGGGGTAGCAATCAGCCCCAGCATTTT. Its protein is CASSPGGGSNQPQHF. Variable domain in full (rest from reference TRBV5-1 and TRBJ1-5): KAGVTQTPRYLIKTRGQQVTLSCSPISGHRSVSWYQQTPGQGLQFLFEYFSETQRNKGNFPGRFSGRQFSNSRSEMNVSTLELGDSALYLCASSPGGGSNQPQHFGDGTRLSIL.

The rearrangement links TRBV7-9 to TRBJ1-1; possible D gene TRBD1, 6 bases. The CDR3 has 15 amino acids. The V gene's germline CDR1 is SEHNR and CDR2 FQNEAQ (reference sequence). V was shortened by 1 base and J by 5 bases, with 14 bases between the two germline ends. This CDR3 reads CASSLGGGGGTEAFF. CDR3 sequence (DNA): TGTGCCAGCAGCTTAGGTGGGGGAGGGGGAACTGAAGCTTTCTTT.

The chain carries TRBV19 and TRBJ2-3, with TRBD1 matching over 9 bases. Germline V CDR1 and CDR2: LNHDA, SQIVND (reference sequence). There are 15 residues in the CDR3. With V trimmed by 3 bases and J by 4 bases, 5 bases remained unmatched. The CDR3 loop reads CASSIRTGESDTQYF. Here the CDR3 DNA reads TGTGCCAGTAGTATTAGGACAGGGGAGTCAGATACGCAGTATTTT.

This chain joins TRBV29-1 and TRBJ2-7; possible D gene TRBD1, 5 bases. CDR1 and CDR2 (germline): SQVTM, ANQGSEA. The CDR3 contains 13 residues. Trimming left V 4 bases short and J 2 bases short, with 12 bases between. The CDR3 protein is CSVGRGRTYEQYF. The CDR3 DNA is TGCAGCGTTGGAAGGGGTCGGACCTACGAGCAGTACTTC.

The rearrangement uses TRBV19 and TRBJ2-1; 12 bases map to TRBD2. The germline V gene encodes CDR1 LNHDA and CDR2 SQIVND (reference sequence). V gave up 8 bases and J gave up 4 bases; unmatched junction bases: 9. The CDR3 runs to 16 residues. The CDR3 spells CASASLTSGRYNEQFF. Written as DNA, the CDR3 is TGTGCCAGTGCTTCTCTAACTAGCGGGAGGTACAATGAGCAGTTCTTC.

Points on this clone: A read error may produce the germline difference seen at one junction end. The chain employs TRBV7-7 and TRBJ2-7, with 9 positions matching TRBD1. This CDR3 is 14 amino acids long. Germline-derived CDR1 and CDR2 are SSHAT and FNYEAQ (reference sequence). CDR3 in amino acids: CASSPGTGKNEQYF. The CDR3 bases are TGTGCTAGCAGCCCCGGGACAGGGAAGAACGAGCAGTACTTC. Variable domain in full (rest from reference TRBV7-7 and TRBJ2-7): GAGVSQSPRYKVTKRGQDVTLRCDPISSHATLYWYQQALGQGPEFLTYFNYEAQPDKSGLPSDRFSAERPEGSISTLTIQRTEQRDSAMYRCASSPGTGKNEQYFGPGTRLTVT.

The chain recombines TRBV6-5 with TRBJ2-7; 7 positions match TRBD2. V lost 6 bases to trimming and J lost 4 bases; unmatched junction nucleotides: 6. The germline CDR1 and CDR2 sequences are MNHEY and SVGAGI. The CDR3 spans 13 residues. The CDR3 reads CASRGGEGYEQYF. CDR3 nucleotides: TGTGCCAGCAGAGGCGGGGAGGGGTACGAGCAGTACTTC.